This T cell receptor (beta chain) was sequenced in a study of shared clonotypes between healthy human individuals. The study's findings and limits: The sole specimen, blood, was sampled, and tissue repertoires likely differ.

The method was immunoSEQ multiplex PCR; TCRdb's version includes in-frame clones alone and lacks a portion of them. Altogether a few million clones are present, approximately 95% being singletons, with the ten largest covering about 0.39%. CD4+ cell separation produced CD45RA+ naive and CD45RA-negative memory subsets. The CDR3 is 17 residues long. V lost 1 base, J lost 4 bases, and 6 bases stayed unmatched. Looked up from germline, CDR1 is LGHNA and CDR2 is YNFKEQ. About this clone: Its target is unknown.

V gene TRBV4-2 combines with J gene TRBJ2-5, with 13 bases fitting TRBD2. The clonotype originates from a young man in good health. Some clones in this sample may be carry-over from other donors' samples. Sequenced input: naive CD4+ T cells from PBMCs. The subset is: CD45RA+ positively selected. Here the CDR3 DNA reads TGTGCCAGCAGCCAAGGGACTAGCGGGAGAGTTGGAGAGACCCAGTACTTC. As protein: CASSQGTSGRVGETQYF.